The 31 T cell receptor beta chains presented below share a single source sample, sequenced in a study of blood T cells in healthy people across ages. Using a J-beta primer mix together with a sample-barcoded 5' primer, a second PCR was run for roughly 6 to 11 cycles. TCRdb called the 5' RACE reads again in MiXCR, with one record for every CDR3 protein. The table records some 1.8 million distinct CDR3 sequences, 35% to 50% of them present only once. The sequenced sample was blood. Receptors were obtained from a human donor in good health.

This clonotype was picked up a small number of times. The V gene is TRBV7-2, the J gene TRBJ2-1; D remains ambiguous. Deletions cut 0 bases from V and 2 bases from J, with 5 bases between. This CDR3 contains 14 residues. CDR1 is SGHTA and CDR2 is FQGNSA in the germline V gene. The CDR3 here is CASSLATPYNEQFF. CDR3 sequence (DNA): TGTGCCAGCAGCTTAGCGACCCCCTACAATGAGCAGTTCTTC.

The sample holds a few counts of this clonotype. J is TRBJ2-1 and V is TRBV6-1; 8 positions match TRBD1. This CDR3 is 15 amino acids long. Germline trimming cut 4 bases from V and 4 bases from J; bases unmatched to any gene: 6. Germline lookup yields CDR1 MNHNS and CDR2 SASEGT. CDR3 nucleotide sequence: TGTGCCAGCAGTGCTCGGACAGGGACATACAATGAGCAGTTCTTC. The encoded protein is CASSARTGTYNEQFF.

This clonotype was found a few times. The CDR3 region is CASSLAVGENNEQFF. Here the CDR3 DNA reads TGTGCCAGCAGCTTAGCGGTCGGGGAGAACAATGAGCAGTTCTTC. V and J are TRBV7-9 and TRBJ2-1; tentatively, D is TRBD2 (5 bases). This CDR3 is built from 15 residues. Germline assignment: CDR1 SEHNR and CDR2 FQNEAQ (reference sequence). V shed 0 bases and J shed 5 bases, with 11 bases lying between them.

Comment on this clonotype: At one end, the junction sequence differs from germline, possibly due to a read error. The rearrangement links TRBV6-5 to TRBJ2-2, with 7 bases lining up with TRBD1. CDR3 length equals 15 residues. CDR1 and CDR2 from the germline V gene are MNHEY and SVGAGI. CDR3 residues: CASSRQGRNTGELCF. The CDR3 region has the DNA TGTGCCAGCAGCCGACAGGGTAGGAACACCGGGGAGCTGTGTTTT.

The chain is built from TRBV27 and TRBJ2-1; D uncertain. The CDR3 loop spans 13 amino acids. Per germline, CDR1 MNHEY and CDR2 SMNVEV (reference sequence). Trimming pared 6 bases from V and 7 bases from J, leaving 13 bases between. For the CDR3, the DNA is TGTGCCAGCAGCCACGACAACTGGAATGAGCAGTTCTTC. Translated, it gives CASSHDNWNEQFF.

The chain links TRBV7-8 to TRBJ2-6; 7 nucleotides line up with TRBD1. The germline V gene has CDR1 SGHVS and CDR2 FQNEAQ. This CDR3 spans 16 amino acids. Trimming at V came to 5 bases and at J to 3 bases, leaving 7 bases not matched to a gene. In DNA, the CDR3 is TGTGCCAGCAGCCCCTACAGGGGAAGTGGGGCCAACGTCCTGACTTTC. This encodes CASSPYRGSGANVLTF.

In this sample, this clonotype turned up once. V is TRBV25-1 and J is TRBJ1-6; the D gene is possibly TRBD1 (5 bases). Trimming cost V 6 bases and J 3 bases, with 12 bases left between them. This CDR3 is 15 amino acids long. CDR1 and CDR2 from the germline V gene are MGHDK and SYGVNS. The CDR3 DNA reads TGTGCCAGCAGCCAAAGGGGTAACTATAATTCACCCCTCCACTTT. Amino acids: CASSQRGNYNSPLHF.

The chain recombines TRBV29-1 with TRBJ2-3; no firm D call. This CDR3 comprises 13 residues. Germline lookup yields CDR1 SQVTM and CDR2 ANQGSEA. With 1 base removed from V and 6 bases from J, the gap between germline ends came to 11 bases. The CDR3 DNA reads TGCAGCGTTGAAGTGATCCCTGGTGATACGCAGTATTTT. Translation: CSVEVIPGDTQYF.

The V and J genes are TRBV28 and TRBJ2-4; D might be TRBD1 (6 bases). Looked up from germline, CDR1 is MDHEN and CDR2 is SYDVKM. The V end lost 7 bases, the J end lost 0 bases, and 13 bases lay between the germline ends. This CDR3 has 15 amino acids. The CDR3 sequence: CASKGDTLAKNIQYF. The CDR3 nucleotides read TGTGCCAGCAAGGGGGACACGCTAGCCAAAAACATTCAGTACTTC.

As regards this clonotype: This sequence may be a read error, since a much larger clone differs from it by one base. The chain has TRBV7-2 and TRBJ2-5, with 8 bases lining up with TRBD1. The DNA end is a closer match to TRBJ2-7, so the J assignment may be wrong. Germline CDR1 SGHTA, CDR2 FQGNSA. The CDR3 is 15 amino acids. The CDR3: CASSLRAGGSCEQYF. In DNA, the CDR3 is TGTGCCAGCAGCTTAAGGGCAGGGGGCTCCTGCGAGCAGTACTTC.

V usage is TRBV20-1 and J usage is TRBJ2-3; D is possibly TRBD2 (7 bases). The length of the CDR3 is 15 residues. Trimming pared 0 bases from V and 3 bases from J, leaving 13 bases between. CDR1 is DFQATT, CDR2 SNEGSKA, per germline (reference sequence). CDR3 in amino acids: CSAREGGGQTDTQYF. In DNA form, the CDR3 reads TGCAGTGCTAGAGAGGGGGGGGGCCAGACAGATACGCAGTATTTT.

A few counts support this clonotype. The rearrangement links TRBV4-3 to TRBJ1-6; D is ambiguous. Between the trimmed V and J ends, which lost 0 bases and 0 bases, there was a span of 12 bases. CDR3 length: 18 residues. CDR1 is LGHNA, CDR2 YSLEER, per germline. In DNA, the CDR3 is TGCGCCAGCAGCCAAGATTGGACCTCGAGCTCCTATAATTCACCCCTCCACTTT. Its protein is CASSQDWTSSSYNSPLHF.

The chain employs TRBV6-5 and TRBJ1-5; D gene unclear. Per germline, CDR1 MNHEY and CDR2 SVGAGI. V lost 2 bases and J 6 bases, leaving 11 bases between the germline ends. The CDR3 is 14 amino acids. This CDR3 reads CASSYGVGGQPQHF. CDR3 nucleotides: TGTGCCAGCAGTTACGGGGTCGGTGGTCAGCCCCAGCATTTT.

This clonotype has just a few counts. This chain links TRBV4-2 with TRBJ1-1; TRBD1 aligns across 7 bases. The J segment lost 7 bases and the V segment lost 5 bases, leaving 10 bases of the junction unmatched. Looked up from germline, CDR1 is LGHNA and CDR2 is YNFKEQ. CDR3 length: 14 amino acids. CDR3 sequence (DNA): TGTGCCAGCAGCTCCCAGGGAGGGGGCCTTGAAGCTTTCTTT. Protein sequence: CASSSQGGGLEAFF.

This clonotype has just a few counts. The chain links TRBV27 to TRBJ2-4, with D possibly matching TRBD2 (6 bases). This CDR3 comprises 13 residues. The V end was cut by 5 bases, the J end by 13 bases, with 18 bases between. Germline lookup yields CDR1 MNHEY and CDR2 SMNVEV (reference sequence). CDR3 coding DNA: TGTGCCAGCAGTACGTTCTGGACTACAGAGCAGTACTTC. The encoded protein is CASSTFWTTEQYF.

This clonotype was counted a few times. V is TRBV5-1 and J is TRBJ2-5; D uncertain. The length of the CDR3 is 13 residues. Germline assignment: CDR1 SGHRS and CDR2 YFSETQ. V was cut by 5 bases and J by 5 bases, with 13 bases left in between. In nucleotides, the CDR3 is TGCGCCAGCAGGACCGGGTTCGGGGAGACCCAGTACTTC. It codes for CASRTGFGETQYF.

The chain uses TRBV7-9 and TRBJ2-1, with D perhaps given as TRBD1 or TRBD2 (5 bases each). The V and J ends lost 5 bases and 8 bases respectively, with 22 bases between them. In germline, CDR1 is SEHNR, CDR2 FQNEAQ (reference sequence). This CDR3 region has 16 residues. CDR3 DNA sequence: TGTGCCAGCAGCCCGCCCTCACGGGACCTCGGGGATGAGCAGTTCTTC. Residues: CASSPPSRDLGDEQFF.

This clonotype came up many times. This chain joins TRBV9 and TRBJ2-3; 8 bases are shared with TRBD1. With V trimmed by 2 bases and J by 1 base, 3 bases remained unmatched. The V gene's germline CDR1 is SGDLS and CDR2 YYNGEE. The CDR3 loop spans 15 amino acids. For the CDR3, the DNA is TGTGCCAGCAGCGTGACAGGGGTCGGCACAGATACGCAGTATTTT. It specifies CASSVTGVGTDTQYF.

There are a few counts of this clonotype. As DNA, the CDR3 is TGTGCCAGCAGCTTGGGTCCAGGGACTCTTGAAAAACTGTTTTTT. It codes for CASSLGPGTLEKLFF. The chain employs TRBV5-5 and TRBJ1-4, with D possibly TRBD1 on 5 matching bases. Germline assignment: CDR1 SGHKS and CDR2 YYEKEE (reference sequence). The CDR3 is 15 residues long. The ends were cut back, 0 bases at V and 7 bases at J, with 13 bases in the middle. Complete variable domain (other parts from reference TRBV5-5 and TRBJ1-4): DAGVTQSPTHLIKTRGQQVTLRCSPISGHKSVSWYQQVLGQGPQFIFQYYEKEERGRGNFPDRFSARQFPNYSSELNVNALLLGDSALYLCASSLGPGTLEKLFFGSGTQLSVL.

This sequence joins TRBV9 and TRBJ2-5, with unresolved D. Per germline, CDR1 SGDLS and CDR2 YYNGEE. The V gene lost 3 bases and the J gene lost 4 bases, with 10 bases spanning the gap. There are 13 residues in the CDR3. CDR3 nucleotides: TGTGCCAGCAGCGCCCGGGTAGGAGAGACCCAGTACTTC. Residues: CASSARVGETQYF. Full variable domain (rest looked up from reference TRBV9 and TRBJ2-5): DSGVTQTPKHLITATGQRVTLRCSPRSGDLSVYWYQQSLDQGLQFLIQYYNGEERAKGNILERFSAQQFPDLHSELNLSSLELGDSALYFCASSARVGETQYFGPGTRLLVL.

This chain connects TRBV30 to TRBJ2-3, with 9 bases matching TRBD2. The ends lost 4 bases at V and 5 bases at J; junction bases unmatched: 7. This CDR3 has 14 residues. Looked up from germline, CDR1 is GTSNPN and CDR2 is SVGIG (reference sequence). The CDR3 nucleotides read TGTGCCTGGACTAGCGGGGCCTCAGGAGATACGCAGTATTTT. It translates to CAWTSGASGDTQYF.

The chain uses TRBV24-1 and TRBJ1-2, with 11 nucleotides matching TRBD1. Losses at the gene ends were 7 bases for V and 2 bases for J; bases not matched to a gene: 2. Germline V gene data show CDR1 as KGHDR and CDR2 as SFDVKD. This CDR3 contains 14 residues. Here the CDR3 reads CATSGTGGNYGYTF. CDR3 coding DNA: TGTGCCACCAGCGGGACAGGGGGAAACTATGGCTACACCTTC.

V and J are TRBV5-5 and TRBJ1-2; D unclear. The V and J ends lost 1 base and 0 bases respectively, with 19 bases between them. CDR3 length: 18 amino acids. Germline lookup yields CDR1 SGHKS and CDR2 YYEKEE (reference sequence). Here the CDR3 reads CASSLSSPRTGSNYGYTF. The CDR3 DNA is TGTGCCAGCAGCTTGTCCTCCCCCCGGACCGGATCTAACTATGGCTACACCTTC.

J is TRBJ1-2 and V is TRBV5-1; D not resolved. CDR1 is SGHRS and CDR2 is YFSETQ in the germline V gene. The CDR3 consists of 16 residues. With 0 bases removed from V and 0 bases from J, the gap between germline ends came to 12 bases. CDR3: CASSLVQTDSNYGYTF. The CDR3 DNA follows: TGCGCCAGCAGCTTGGTCCAGACTGATTCTAACTATGGCTACACCTTC.

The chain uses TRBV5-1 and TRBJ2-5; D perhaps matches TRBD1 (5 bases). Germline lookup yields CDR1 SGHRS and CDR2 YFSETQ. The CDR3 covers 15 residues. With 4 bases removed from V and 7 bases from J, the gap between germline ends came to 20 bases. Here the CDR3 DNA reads TGCGCCAGCAGCCCAGCTCCCTCACAAACAGGGACCCAGTACTTC. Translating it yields CASSPAPSQTGTQYF.

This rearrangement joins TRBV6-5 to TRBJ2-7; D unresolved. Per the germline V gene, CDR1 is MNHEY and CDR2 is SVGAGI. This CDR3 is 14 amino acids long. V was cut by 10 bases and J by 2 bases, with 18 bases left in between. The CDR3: CATALSSQTYEQYF. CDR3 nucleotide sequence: TGTGCCACAGCCTTGAGCAGCCAGACCTACGAGCAGTACTTC.

Here the CDR3 reads CASRIGQGYNEQYF. For the CDR3, the DNA is TGTGCCAGCAGAATTGGCCAGGGGTACAACGAGCAGTACTTC. The chain combines TRBV27 with TRBJ2-7, with D tentatively TRBD1 (6 bases). The V and J ends lost 6 bases and 5 bases respectively, with 17 bases between them. This CDR3 region has 14 residues. Germline loops: CDR1 MNHEY, CDR2 SMNVEV (reference sequence).

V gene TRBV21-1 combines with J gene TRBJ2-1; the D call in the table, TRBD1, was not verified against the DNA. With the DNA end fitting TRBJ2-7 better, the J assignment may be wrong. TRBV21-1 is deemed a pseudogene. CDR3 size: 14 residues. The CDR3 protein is CASSKIRGSYEQYF. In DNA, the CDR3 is TGTGCCAGCAGCAAAATTCGGGGGTCCTACGAGCAGTACTTC.

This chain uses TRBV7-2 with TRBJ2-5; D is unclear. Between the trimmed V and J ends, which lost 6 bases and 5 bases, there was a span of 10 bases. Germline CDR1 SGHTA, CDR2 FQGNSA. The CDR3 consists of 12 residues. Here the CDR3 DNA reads TGTGCCAGCAGGGCCGCGGAGGAGACCCAGTACTTC. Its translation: CASRAAEETQYF.

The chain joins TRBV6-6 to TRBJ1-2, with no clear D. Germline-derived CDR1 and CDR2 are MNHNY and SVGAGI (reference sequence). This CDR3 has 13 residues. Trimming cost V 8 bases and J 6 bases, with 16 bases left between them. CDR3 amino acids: CASLNRGFDGYTF. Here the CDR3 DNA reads TGTGCCAGCCTGAATCGAGGCTTCGATGGCTACACCTTC.

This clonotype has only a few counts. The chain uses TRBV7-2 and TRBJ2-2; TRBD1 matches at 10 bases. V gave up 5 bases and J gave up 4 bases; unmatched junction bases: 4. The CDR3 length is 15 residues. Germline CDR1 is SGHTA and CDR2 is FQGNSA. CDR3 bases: TGTGCCAGCAGCCCCCGGACAGGGGGCACCGGGGAGCTGTTTTTT. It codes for CASSPRTGGTGELFF.